The 14 T cell receptor beta chains given below trace back to one sample, sequenced in a study of blood T cells in healthy people across ages. Using a J-beta primer mix together with a sample-barcoded 5' primer, a second PCR was run for about 6 to 12 cycles. TCRdb re-called the 5' RACE reads through MiXCR, storing one row per CDR3 protein. The data contain 600,000 to 800,000 distinct CDR3 sequences, around 20% of them seen just once; the ten biggest clones take up roughly 3.6%. The sample consisted of blood. These receptors were taken from a man aged 70 or older in good health.

This clonotype was counted only a few times. The chain combines TRBV20-1 with TRBJ2-2; possibly TRBD2 for D (6 bases). The germline V and J ends were trimmed by 6 bases and 1 base, with 9 bases remaining between them. In germline, CDR1 is DFQATT, CDR2 SNEGSKA (reference sequence). CDR3 length equals 13 residues. The CDR3: CSAPSVNTGELFF. In DNA, the CDR3 is TGCAGTGCCCCTAGCGTGAACACCGGGGAGCTGTTTTTT.

This clonotype was recorded a few times. The CDR3 spells CASSPGQGWTGELFF. For the CDR3, the DNA is TGCGCCAGCAGCCCCGGACAGGGTTGGACCGGGGAGCTGTTTTTT. The genes are TRBV4-1 and TRBJ2-2, with 8 bases aligning to TRBD1. This CDR3 region has 15 residues. Trimming at V came to 4 bases and at J to 5 bases, leaving 6 bases not matched to a gene. Per the germline V gene, CDR1 is MGHRA and CDR2 is YSYEKL.

This clonotype was seen more than once but under ten times. CDR3 in amino acids: CAITWEQSSPLHF. The CDR3 DNA sequence: TGTGCCATCACCTGGGAGCAAAGTTCACCCCTCCACTTT. J is TRBJ1-6 and V is TRBV10-3; D is unresolved. CDR3 length: 13 amino acids. Per germline, CDR1 ENHRY and CDR2 SYGVKD. With 7 bases removed from V and 9 bases from J, the gap between germline ends came to 13 bases.

The rearrangement uses TRBV30 and TRBJ1-2; no clear D. Germline V gene lookup returns CDR1 GTSNPN and CDR2 SVGIG (reference sequence). Between the trimmed V and J ends, which lost 5 bases and 0 bases, there was a span of 10 bases. The length of the CDR3 is 13 residues. The CDR3 DNA reads TGTGCCTGGGAAAATGTTCCTAACTATGGCTACACCTTC. As protein: CAWENVPNYGYTF. Based on the CDR3 plus reference TRBV30 and TRBJ1-2, the full variable domain is SQTIHQWPATLVQPVGSPLSLECTVEGTSNPNLYWYRQAAGRGLQLLFYSVGIGQISSEVPQNLSASRPQDRQFILSSKKLLLSDSGFYLCAWENVPNYGYTFGSGTRLTVV.

Comment on this clonotype: One end of the junction fails to match germline, which may point to a read error. The chain carries TRBV12-5 and TRBJ2-5; TRBD1 matches 9 bases. In germline, CDR1 is LGHNT, CDR2 FRNRAP. This CDR3 region has 15 residues. As DNA, the CDR3 is TGTGCTAGTGGTGGCGACAGGGGGTACCAAGAGACCCAGCACTTC. The encoded protein is CASGGDRGYQETQHF.

The rearrangement uses TRBV11-2 and TRBJ1-4; 9 bases match TRBD1. The CDR3 totals 18 residues. Germline V gene lookup returns CDR1 SGHAT and CDR2 FQNNGV. The J segment lost 5 bases and the V segment lost 5 bases, leaving 15 bases of the junction unmatched. The CDR3 coding sequence is TGTGCCAGCAGCAGAGGGGACAGGGTCGGGTCTAGGAATGAAAAACTGTTTTTT. Translating gives CASSRGDRVGSRNEKLFF.

V is TRBV29-1 and J is TRBJ1-1; no reliable D call. CDR1 and CDR2 from the germline V gene are SQVTM and ANQGSEA. Trimming left V 0 bases short and J 5 bases short, with 13 bases between. This CDR3 is 14 amino acids long. This chain's CDR3 is CSVEDPTRRTEAFF. The DNA of the CDR3 is TGCAGCGTTGAAGATCCAACACGGAGGACTGAAGCTTTCTTT.

This clonotype was observed a handful of times. V usage is TRBV10-3 and J usage is TRBJ2-5, with no clear D. This CDR3 has 13 amino acids. Trimming cost V 2 bases and J 4 bases, with 8 bases left between them. CDR1 is ENHRY, CDR2 SYGVKD, per germline. The DNA for the CDR3 is TGTGCCATCAGTGAGAACAGCAGAGAGACCCAGTACTTC. Protein: CAISENSRETQYF.

The chain carries TRBV6-1 and TRBJ2-2; D call uncertain. The length of the CDR3 is 16 residues. Trimming pared 5 bases from V and 6 bases from J, leaving 19 bases between. CDR1 and CDR2 (germline): MNHNS, SASEGT. CDR3 DNA sequence: TGTGCCAGCAGTCCCCGTTTGTCGTTAGTGGCCGGGGAGCTGTTTTTT. Amino acid sequence: CASSPRLSLVAGELFF.

As concerns this clonotype: Relative to the germline gene, one junction end is altered; a read error may explain this. The V call is TRBV7-2, the J call TRBJ1-5, with D perhaps matching TRBD1 (5 bases). CDR3 length equals 14 residues. CDR1 and CDR2 (germline): SGHTA, FQGNSA. The CDR3 spells CANSLGRGNQPQHF. The CDR3 nucleotides read TGTGCCAACAGCTTGGGACGGGGCAATCAGCCCCAGCATTTT.

Only a few counts were recorded for this clonotype. The gene calls are TRBV20-1 and TRBJ2-3; 10 bases agree with TRBD1. This CDR3 is 15 amino acids long. CDR1 is DFQATT and CDR2 is SNEGSKA in the germline V gene (reference sequence). The V gene end was trimmed by 5 bases and the J gene end by 2 bases; junction bases not matched to a gene: 7. CDR3 amino acids: CSADPDRGYTDTQYF. The CDR3 nucleotides read TGCAGTGCTGATCCGGACAGGGGGTACACAGATACGCAGTATTTT.

This clonotype was seen only a few times. The chain joins TRBV12-3 or TRBV12-4 to TRBJ2-7; D perhaps matches TRBD1 (7 bases). V lost 10 bases and J lost 6, with 19 bases in between. There are 13 residues in the CDR3. For the CDR3, the DNA is TGTGCCATTTCGAACAGACAGGGAGGCGAGCAGTACTTC. As protein: CAISNRQGGEQYF.

Only one count was recorded for this clonotype. A much larger clone sits a single nucleotide away, making a read error possible. No conserved phenylalanine or tryptophan is present at the end of the CDR3, so a read error is the likely explanation. The gene calls are TRBV20-1 and TRBJ2-1; D is perhaps TRBD2 (5 bases). The CDR3 is 12 amino acids. CDR1 DFQATT and CDR2 SNEGSKA come from the germline V gene (reference sequence). The V and J ends lost 7 bases and 3 bases respectively, with 10 bases between them. CDR3 in amino acids: CSVGRLYNEQFL. The DNA for the CDR3 is TGCAGTGTAGGGAGACTCTACAATGAGCAGTTCCTC.

V gene TRBV20-1 combines with J gene TRBJ2-5, with D tentatively TRBD1 (6 bases). The assigned J gene may be wrong: the sequence end matches TRBJ2-7 better. The CDR3 spans 12 residues. Looked up from germline, CDR1 is DFQATT and CDR2 is SNEGSKA (reference sequence). CDR3 nucleotide sequence: TGCAGTGCTCAGCAGGGGACCTACGAGCAGTACTTC. The encoded protein is CSAQQGTYEQYF.